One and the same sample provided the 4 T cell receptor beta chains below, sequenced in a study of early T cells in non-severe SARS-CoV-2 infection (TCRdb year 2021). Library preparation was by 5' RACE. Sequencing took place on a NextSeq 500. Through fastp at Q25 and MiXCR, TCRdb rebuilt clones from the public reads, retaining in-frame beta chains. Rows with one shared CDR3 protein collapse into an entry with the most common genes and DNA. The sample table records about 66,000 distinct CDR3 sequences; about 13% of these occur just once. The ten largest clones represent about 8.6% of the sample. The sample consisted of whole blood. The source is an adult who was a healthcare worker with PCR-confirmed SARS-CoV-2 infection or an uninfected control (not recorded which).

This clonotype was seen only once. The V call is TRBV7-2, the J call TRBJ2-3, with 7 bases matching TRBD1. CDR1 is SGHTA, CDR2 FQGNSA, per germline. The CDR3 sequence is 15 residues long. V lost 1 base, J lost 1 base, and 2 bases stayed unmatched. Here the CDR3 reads CASSLGGQGTDTQYF. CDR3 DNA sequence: TGTGCCAGCAGCTTAGGCGGACAGGGCACAGATACGCAGTATTTT.

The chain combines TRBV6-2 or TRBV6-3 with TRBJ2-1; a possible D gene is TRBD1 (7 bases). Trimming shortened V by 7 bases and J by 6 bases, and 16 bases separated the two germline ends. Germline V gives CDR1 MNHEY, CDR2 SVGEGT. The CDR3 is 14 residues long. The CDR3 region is CASMTGTSGNEQFF. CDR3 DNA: TGTGCCAGCATGACAGGGACTTCGGGCAATGAGCAGTTCTTC.

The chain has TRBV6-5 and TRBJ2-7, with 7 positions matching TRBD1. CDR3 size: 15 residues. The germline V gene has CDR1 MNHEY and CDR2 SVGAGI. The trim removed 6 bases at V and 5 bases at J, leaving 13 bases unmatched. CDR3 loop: CASRPRQGSYHEQYF. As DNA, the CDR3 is TGTGCCAGCAGGCCCCGACAGGGAAGTTATCACGAGCAGTACTTC.

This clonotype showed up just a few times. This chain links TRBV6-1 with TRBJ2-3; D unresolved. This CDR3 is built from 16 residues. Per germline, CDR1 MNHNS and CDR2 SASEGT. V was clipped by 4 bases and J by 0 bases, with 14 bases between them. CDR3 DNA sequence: TGTGCCAGCAGTGCTAAGTCGGGTTTTAGCACAGATACGCAGTATTTT. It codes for CASSAKSGFSTDTQYF.